The rows below give T cell receptor beta chains drawn from one sample of a study of shared clonotypes between healthy human individuals. TCRdb's copy holds only in-frame clones and misses some; the assay was immunoSEQ multiplex PCR. The sample contains 2 million to 2.5 million clones, 80% to 95% of which appear only once. The sequenced material came from naive CD4+ T cells from PBMCs. Receptors originate from a man younger than 35 in good health. Some clones in this sample may be carry-over from other donors' samples. The CDR3 runs from the conserved cysteine through the conserved F or W. Each record gives: J gene, V gene, D gene, CDR3 protein. A D gene is named only where the DNA matches it firmly.

J gene: TRBJ2-1; V gene: TRBV10-2; D gene: -; CDR3 protein: CASRLFGPAAEQFF
J gene: TRBJ1-2; V gene: TRBV5-1; D gene: TRBD1; CDR3 protein: CASSLDPRQGALGGYTF
J gene: TRBJ2-5; V gene: TRBV4-2; D gene: TRBD1; CDR3 protein: CASSLKGAETQYF
J gene: TRBJ1-2; V gene: TRBV10-3; D gene: -; CDR3 protein: CAIGIHSKKNYGYTF
J gene: TRBJ1-3; V gene: TRBV9; D gene: TRBD1; CDR3 protein: CASSAQGQAKGNTIYF
J gene: TRBJ1-5; V gene: TRBV19; D gene: -; CDR3 protein: CASSIPNQPQHF
J gene: TRBJ1-1; V gene: TRBV6-5; D gene: -; CDR3 protein: CASSFSSATEAFF
J gene: TRBJ2-2; V gene: TRBV28; D gene: -; CDR3 protein: CASMGTGELFF
J gene: TRBJ1-5; V gene: TRBV2; D gene: -; CDR3 protein: CASSVGGPNQPQHF
J gene: TRBJ2-1; V gene: TRBV5-4; D gene: TRBD2; CDR3 protein: CASRRGAGGEGEQFF
J gene: TRBJ2-1; V gene: TRBV9; D gene: -; CDR3 protein: CASTPGLYNEQFF
J gene: TRBJ2-7; V gene: TRBV5-1; D gene: -; CDR3 protein: CASSYESTGGPYEQYF
J gene: TRBJ1-2; V gene: TRBV29-1; D gene: -; CDR3 protein: CSVEPTYGYTF
J gene: TRBJ1-3; V gene: TRBV7-9; D gene: TRBD1; CDR3 protein: CASSRAGQGASGNTIYF
J gene: TRBJ1-2; V gene: TRBV6-6; D gene: -; CDR3 protein: CASSYPPDSYGYTF
J gene: TRBJ1-1; V gene: TRBV5-6; D gene: -; CDR3 protein: CASSLFHVLGDTEAFF
J gene: TRBJ2-4; V gene: TRBV15; D gene: -; CDR3 protein: CATSRDLGRPAKNIQYF
J gene: TRBJ1-5; V gene: TRBV28; D gene: -; CDR3 protein: CASGPVFSNQPQHF
J gene: TRBJ2-3; V gene: TRBV6-7; D gene: -; CDR3 protein: CASTRTSTDTQYF
J gene: TRBJ2-1; V gene: TRBV9; D gene: -; CDR3 protein: CASSFTGDGEQFF
J gene: TRBJ2-5; V gene: TRBV5-1; D gene: -; CDR3 protein: CASSLGGLQETQYF
J gene: TRBJ2-1; V gene: TRBV19; D gene: TRBD2; CDR3 protein: CASSIALISGGKLFF
J gene: TRBJ2-5; V gene: TRBV27; D gene: TRBD2; CDR3 protein: CASKTLAGGGETQYF
J gene: TRBJ2-7; V gene: TRBV7-9; D gene: -; CDR3 protein: CASSLVFEQYF
J gene: TRBJ2-6; V gene: TRBV19; D gene: TRBD1; CDR3 protein: CASSIRTGILSGANVLTF
J gene: TRBJ2-5; V gene: TRBV29-1; D gene: TRBD1; CDR3 protein: CSVLRDRGRQETQYF
J gene: TRBJ2-1; V gene: TRBV7-2; D gene: -; CDR3 protein: CASSYDGAQTEQFF
J gene: TRBJ1-2; V gene: TRBV28; D gene: -; CDR3 protein: CASRAYGYTF